The 13 T cell receptor beta chains below all came from one sample that was sequenced in a study of cytomegalovirus exposure and HLA in healthy donors. The PCR had 60 Vbeta and 13 Jbeta primers. The table came from immunoSEQ multiplex PCR; TCRdb's copy has only in-frame clones and leaves some out. The sample has tens of thousands of clones; approximately 79% are singletons. Sequenced material: PBMCs. All receptors come from a man aged 25 to 40 in good health and CMV-seronegative.

V is TRBV4-2 and J is TRBJ1-4, with D possibly TRBD1 on 5 matching bases. Trimming removed 0 bases at V and 6 bases at J, with 11 bases between. Germline lookup yields CDR1 LGHNA and CDR2 YNFKEQ. This CDR3 has 15 amino acids. CDR3 in amino acids: CASSQEPRADEKLFF. CDR3 DNA: TGTGCCAGCAGCCAAGAACCCAGGGCGGATGAAAAACTGTTTTTT.

On this clone itself: This sample includes further DNA sequences coding for the same CDR3. The V and J genes are TRBV11-3 and TRBJ2-3; a weak D match, TRBD1 (5 bases). The CDR3 sequence is 15 residues long. In germline, CDR1 is SGHNT, CDR2 YENEEA. Between the trimmed V and J ends, which lost 0 bases and 2 bases, there was a span of 9 bases. CDR3 coding DNA: TGTGCCAGCAGCTTAGACGACAGTCTCACAGATACGCAGTATTTT. Translated, it gives CASSLDDSLTDTQYF.

The rearrangement uses TRBV5-1 and TRBJ2-7; unclear D gene. Looked up from germline, CDR1 is SGHRS and CDR2 is YFSETQ. CDR3 size: 15 residues. V was pared by 0 bases and J by 2 bases, with 12 bases between. CDR3 sequence reads: CASSLGGGEAYEQYF. CDR3 bases: TGCGCCAGCAGCTTGGGTGGCGGAGAGGCCTACGAGCAGTACTTC.

V and J are TRBV5-5 and TRBJ1-1, with D perhaps matching TRBD1 (6 bases). Germline assignment: CDR1 SGHKS and CDR2 YYEKEE (reference sequence). V was pared by 5 bases and J by 2 bases, with 13 bases between. The CDR3 is 14 residues long. The CDR3 DNA reads as TGTGCCAGCAGTCGTACCGGGACAAACACTGAAGCTTTCTTT. Translating gives CASSRTGTNTEAFF.

V and J are TRBV9 and TRBJ2-2, with TRBD2 matching 10 bases. The CDR3 has 16 residues. Looked up from germline, CDR1 is SGDLS and CDR2 is YYNGEE. V dropped 2 bases and J dropped 6; count of bases not matched to a gene: 7. The CDR3 sequence: CASSVSGGPRSGELFF. CDR3 nucleotides: TGTGCCAGCAGCGTTAGCGGGGGGCCCAGGTCCGGGGAGCTGTTTTTT.

This chain links TRBV5-5 with TRBJ1-6, with 9 bases lining up with TRBD1. Germline lookup yields CDR1 SGHKS and CDR2 YYEKEE (reference sequence). J was trimmed by 6 bases and V by 6 bases; bases with no gene match: 7. CDR3 length: 15 residues. CDR3 sequence reads: CASTQVGQGNSPLHF. The CDR3 DNA sequence: TGTGCCAGCACCCAAGTGGGACAGGGTAATTCACCCCTCCACTTT. Looking up the rest from reference TRBV5-5 and TRBJ1-6 gives the full variable domain: DAGVTQSPTHLIKTRGQQVTLRCSPISGHKSVSWYQQVLGQGPQFIFQYYEKEERGRGNFPDRFSARQFPNYSSELNVNALLLGDSALYLCASTQVGQGNSPLHFGNGTRLTVT.

This clone was recorded once. The rearrangement links TRBV29-1 to TRBJ2-3; D possibly corresponds to TRBD1 (5 bases). Germline V gene data show CDR1 as SQVTM and CDR2 as ANQGSEA. Trimming cost V 5 bases and J 2 bases, with 20 bases left between them. The CDR3 length is 16 residues. The CDR3: CSVLTRQPSDTDTQYF. The CDR3 nucleotides read TGCAGCGTTTTAACCCGACAGCCTTCGGACACAGATACGCAGTATTTT.

The gene calls are TRBV9 and TRBJ2-1; D ambiguous. CDR3 size: 16 residues. Germline CDR1 reads SGDLS; CDR2 reads YYNGEE. The V and J ends lost 1 base and 0 bases respectively, with 11 bases between them. The CDR3 spells CASSVQGGSSYNEQFF. The CDR3 DNA sequence: TGTGCCAGCAGCGTACAAGGCGGAAGCTCCTACAATGAGCAGTTCTTC.

V usage is TRBV11-2 and J usage is TRBJ1-1; D is uncertain. This CDR3 has 13 residues. Trimming removed 2 bases from V and 2 bases from J, with 6 bases in between. The germline V gene encodes CDR1 SGHAT and CDR2 FQNNGV. CDR3 region: CASSLSGNTEAFF. CDR3 bases: TGTGCCAGCAGCTTATCGGGAAACACTGAAGCTTTCTTT.

The rearrangement uses TRBV7-3 and TRBJ2-3; TRBD1 aligns across 8 bases. The CDR3 covers 14 residues. CDR1 and CDR2 (germline): SGHTA, FQGTGA. With V trimmed by 2 bases and J by 5 bases, 3 bases remained unmatched. In DNA, the CDR3 is TGTGCCAGCAGCTTACGCAGGGGGCAAGATACGCAGTATTTT. It translates to CASSLRRGQDTQYF.

This clone was counted a few times. The chain couples TRBV27 to TRBJ2-5; D perhaps matches TRBD1 (6 bases). V gave up 0 bases and J gave up 2 bases, with 16 bases separating them. The length of the CDR3 is 17 residues. Germline V gene data show CDR1 as MNHEY and CDR2 as SMNVEV (reference sequence). For the CDR3, the DNA is TGTGCCAGCAGTTTATCTCCGCCAGGGGCGCGGCAAGAGACCCAGTACTTC. This encodes CASSLSPPGARQETQYF.

The count of this clone is one. The V gene is TRBV19, the J gene TRBJ1-2; D might be TRBD1 (5 bases). The V gene's germline CDR1 is LNHDA and CDR2 SQIVND (reference sequence). V lost 1 base, J lost 2 bases, and 11 bases lay in between. This CDR3 has 15 amino acids. The CDR3: CASSIGQNLNYGYTF. The CDR3 DNA is TGTGCCAGTAGTATAGGACAGAATCTCAACTATGGCTACACCTTC.

The table lists this clone with a count of one. The chain links TRBV5-1 to TRBJ2-1; 11 positions agree with TRBD2. The CDR3 contains 15 residues. Trimming took 5 bases from V and 7 from J; bases not matched to a gene: 8. The germline gives CDR1 SGHRS, CDR2 YFSETQ. CDR3 nucleotide sequence: TGCGCCAGCAGTTACGACGGGACTAGCGGTAATGAGCAGTTCTTC. Translating it yields CASSYDGTSGNEQFF. Variable domain in full (rest from reference TRBV5-1 and TRBJ2-1): KAGVTQTPRYLIKTRGQQVTLSCSPISGHRSVSWYQQTPGQGLQFLFEYFSETQRNKGNFPGRFSGRQFSNSRSEMNVSTLELGDSALYLCASSYDGTSGNEQFFGPGTRLTVL.